These 32 T cell receptor beta chains came from one sample sequenced in a study of blood T cell repertoires in COVID-19 (dated by TCRdb to the early 2020s). Libraries were constructed by the immunoSEQ multiplex PCR assay. Held by TCRdb, this immuneACCESS table contains in-frame sequences only and omits some clones. Under half of the omission traces to an unresolved V gene where checked; the cause of the rest is unknown. The sample table shows 450,000 or so clones, and 70% to 90% are seen once. The top ten clonotypes cover roughly 0.84% of the sample. Sequenced sample: peripheral blood. Receptor source: a young man with COVID-19, enrolled during active disease.

The chain uses TRBV29-1 and TRBJ1-1; D gene uncertain. The CDR3 has 14 residues. V lost 5 bases and J 0 bases, leaving 13 bases between the germline ends. The germline V gene encodes CDR1 SQVTM and CDR2 ANQGSEA. CDR3 residues: CSVRRGLLNTEAFF. As DNA, the CDR3 is TGCAGCGTTCGAAGAGGGCTACTGAACACTGAAGCTTTCTTT.

J is TRBJ1-5 and V is TRBV6-5, with D uncertain. CDR1 and CDR2 (germline): MNHEY, SVGAGI. CDR3 length equals 14 residues. Deletions cut 2 bases from V and 3 bases from J, with 8 bases between. The CDR3 region is CASSYRSTNQPQHF. In DNA, the CDR3 is TGTGCCAGCAGTTACCGGTCTACCAATCAGCCCCAGCATTTT.

The chain employs TRBV18 and TRBJ2-1; no definite D call. The CDR3 is 12 amino acids. Germline lookup yields CDR1 KGHSH and CDR2 LQKENI. The V end was cut by 2 bases, the J end by 10 bases, with 9 bases between. The CDR3 protein is CASSPSPLEQFF. Here the CDR3 DNA reads TGTGCCAGCTCACCAAGCCCCCTCGAGCAGTTCTTC.

The gene calls are TRBV5-1 and TRBJ2-1; 11 bases align to TRBD2. The CDR3 length is 17 residues. V dropped 0 bases and J dropped 10; count of bases not matched to a gene: 12. CDR1 is SGHRS and CDR2 is YFSETQ in the germline V gene. Here the CDR3 reads CASSLGLAGPPREEQFF. In DNA, the CDR3 is TGCGCCAGCAGCTTGGGACTAGCGGGACCCCCCCGGGAGGAGCAGTTCTTC.

CDR3 sequence: CASSLVAGGGEQFF. The CDR3 DNA follows: TGTGCCAGCAGTTTAGTAGCGGGAGGAGGTGAGCAGTTCTTC. The chain combines TRBV27 with TRBJ2-1; 10 bases map to TRBD2. Germline V gives CDR1 MNHEY, CDR2 SMNVEV (reference sequence). With 2 bases clipped from V and 9 bases from J, the junction kept 4 bases outside the gene matches. This CDR3 is 14 amino acids long.

V and J are TRBV7-9 and TRBJ1-5; no clear D. The CDR3 has 15 residues. The V end was cut by 1 base, the J end by 4 bases, with 11 bases between. The germline V gene has CDR1 SEHNR and CDR2 FQNEAQ (reference sequence). CDR3 bases: TGTGCCAGCAGCTTAGGAGAGGGTTGGAATCAGCCCCAGCATTTT. Its protein is CASSLGEGWNQPQHF.

The rearrangement uses TRBV30 and TRBJ2-3; 7 nucleotides agree with TRBD1. The CDR3 covers 12 residues. Looked up from germline, CDR1 is GTSNPN and CDR2 is SVGIG (reference sequence). CDR3 nucleotides: TGTGCAACAGGGGAAAGCACAGATACGCAGTATTTT. Its translation: CATGESTDTQYF.

V gene TRBV6-6 combines with J gene TRBJ1-5; D gene unclear. Germline V gene sequence: CDR1 MNHNY, CDR2 SVGAGI (reference sequence). The CDR3 contains 14 residues. With 2 bases removed from V and 6 bases from J, the gap between germline ends came to 11 bases. The CDR3 coding sequence is TGTGCCAGCAGTTACGATGCTAACCGTCAGCCCCAGCATTTT. This codes for CASSYDANRQPQHF.

With regard to this clone: The same CDR3 also results from other DNA sequences found in this sample. The chain joins TRBV5-1 to TRBJ1-3; D perhaps matches TRBD1 (5 bases). The V end was cut by 1 base, the J end by 1 base, with 6 bases between. The CDR3 has 14 residues. CDR1 and CDR2 (germline): SGHRS, YFSETQ. The chain's CDR3 is CASSLPGSGNTIYF. The CDR3 coding sequence is TGCGCCAGCAGCTTGCCAGGGTCTGGAAACACCATATATTTT.

The chain has TRBV5-1 and TRBJ2-1; tentative D call: TRBD2 (5 bases). Germline V gene sequence: CDR1 SGHRS, CDR2 YFSETQ. CDR3 length: 16 residues. Trimming left V 0 bases short and J 4 bases short, with 14 bases between. The CDR3 DNA sequence: TGCGCCAGCAGCTTGGAGCGGAATCCTCTTTACAATGAGCAGTTCTTC. Its translation is CASSLERNPLYNEQFF.

This rearrangement joins TRBV5-6 to TRBJ1-6; TRBD1 matches at 7 bases. The V gene's germline CDR1 is SGHDT and CDR2 YYEEEE. J lost 8 bases, V lost 5 bases, and 7 bases had no gene match. The CDR3 runs to 14 residues. In DNA, the CDR3 is TGTGCCAGCAGTACACAGGGGAGGCATTCACCCCTCCACTTT. It codes for CASSTQGRHSPLHF.

The chain links TRBV7-6 to TRBJ2-1; maybe TRBD2 (5 bases). CDR1 SGHVS and CDR2 FNYEAQ come from the germline V gene. The CDR3 runs to 13 residues. Trimming pared 6 bases from V and 14 bases from J, leaving 20 bases between. The CDR3 DNA sequence: TGTGCCAGCAGGATTACCCCCGGGGAAAGAAAGTTCTTC. Its translation: CASRITPGERKFF.

This clone was seen a few times. The chain carries TRBV5-1 and TRBJ1-5; TRBD1 agrees at 9 bases. J gave up 7 bases and V 3 bases, and 8 bases lay outside the gene matches. Germline lookup yields CDR1 SGHRS and CDR2 YFSETQ. The CDR3 is 15 amino acids. CDR3 DNA sequence: TGCGCCAGCAGCTATAATGGGGGACAGGGACAGCCCCAGCATTTT. Translation gives CASSYNGGQGQPQHF.

The rearrangement joins TRBV19 to TRBJ1-2, with D tentatively TRBD1 (5 bases). This CDR3 is 14 amino acids long. V shed 6 bases and J shed 6 bases, with 17 bases lying between them. Germline V gene data show CDR1 as LNHDA and CDR2 as SQIVND (reference sequence). The CDR3 DNA is TGTGCCAGTAGGGCCCCAGGGCAGGCGAATGGCTACACCTTC. Translated: CASRAPGQANGYTF.

J is TRBJ1-5 and V is TRBV2; weak D call: TRBD1 (6 bases). Trimming shortened V by 3 bases and J by 0 bases, and 9 bases separated the two germline ends. This CDR3 comprises 15 residues. Germline values: CDR1 SNHLY, CDR2 FYNNEI. In nucleotides, the CDR3 is TGTGCCAGCAGTGATCGGACAGATAGCAATCAGCCCCAGCATTTT. It codes for CASSDRTDSNQPQHF.

The chain recombines TRBV7-2 with TRBJ2-1; 10 nucleotides agree with TRBD2. Unmatched junction bases numbered 6, after V lost 0 bases and J lost 7 bases. The length of the CDR3 is 16 residues. The germline V gene has CDR1 SGHTA and CDR2 FQGNSA. The CDR3 sequence is CASSLALGLAVNEQFF. The DNA for the CDR3 is TGTGCCAGCAGCTTAGCGCTAGGACTAGCGGTGAATGAGCAGTTCTTC. Looking up the rest from reference TRBV7-2 and TRBJ2-1 gives the full variable domain: GAGVSQSPSNKVTEKGKDVELRCDPISGHTALYWYRQSLGQGLEFLIYFQGNSAPDKSGLPSDRFSAERTGGSVSTLTIQRTQQEDSAVYLCASSLALGLAVNEQFFGPGTRLTVL.

The rearrangement joins TRBV6-1 to TRBJ2-5, with TRBD2 identical over 7 bases. CDR3 size: 15 residues. In germline, CDR1 is MNHNS, CDR2 SASEGT. Trimming at V came to 2 bases and at J to 3 bases, leaving 6 bases not matched to a gene. CDR3 amino acids: CASSEWPSGKETQYF. CDR3 bases: TGTGCCAGCAGTGAATGGCCTAGCGGAAAAGAGACCCAGTACTTC.

This chain links TRBV27 with TRBJ2-1, with 12 bases fitting TRBD2. The CDR3 is made up of 16 amino acids. Unmatched junction bases numbered 8, after V lost 3 bases and J lost 8 bases. Germline CDR1 reads MNHEY; CDR2 reads SMNVEV (reference sequence). The DNA of the CDR3 is TGTGCCAGCAGTTTTGGGTCTAGCGGGAGGGCCGATGAGCAGTTCTTC. This sequence encodes CASSFGSSGRADEQFF.

Note on this clone: The germline gene is not matched at one end of the junction; a read error may be the cause. V and J are TRBV28 and TRBJ2-3, with 10 bases identical to TRBD2. The germline V gene has CDR1 MDHEN and CDR2 SYDVKM. This CDR3 has 14 residues. DNA of the CDR3: TGTGCCAGCAGTCCGTGGACTAGCGGCAATGGGATAGATTTT. Translated, it gives CASSPWTSGNGIDF.

V gene TRBV7-8 combines with J gene TRBJ1-2; 7 bases align to TRBD1. Trimming cost V 1 base and J 5 bases; bases outside gene matches: 4. Germline V CDR1 and CDR2: SGHVS, FQNEAQ. The CDR3 consists of 14 residues. CDR3 sequence (DNA): TGTGCCAGCAGCTTAGGGTACAGGGGTTATGGCTACACCTTC. Translation: CASSLGYRGYGYTF.

The J gene is TRBJ2-5, the V gene TRBV3-1 (or the pseudogene TRBV3-2); TRBD1 matches at 10 bases. Germline trimming cut 4 bases from V and 3 bases from J; bases unmatched to any gene: 8. The V gene's germline CDR1 is LGHDT and CDR2 YNNKEL (reference sequence). The length of the CDR3 is 16 residues. The chain's CDR3 is CASSLGTGAWEETQYF. The CDR3 DNA reads as TGTGCCAGCAGCCTCGGGACAGGGGCTTGGGAAGAGACCCAGTACTTC.

The chain employs TRBV5-5 and TRBJ1-5; D remains unclear. Germline V lookup: CDR1 SGHKS, CDR2 YYEKEE (reference sequence). The length of the CDR3 is 16 residues. V was clipped by 3 bases and J by 1 base, with 14 bases between them. The chain's CDR3 is CASSYGEGMSNQPQHF. CDR3 bases: TGTGCCAGCAGCTACGGTGAGGGAATGAGCAATCAGCCCCAGCATTTT.

This clone was observed a single time. V is TRBV5-4 and J is TRBJ2-1; D is possibly TRBD1 (5 bases). CDR3 length: 14 residues. Germline CDR1 SGHNT, CDR2 YYREEE (reference sequence). With 4 bases removed from V and 8 bases from J, the gap between germline ends came to 16 bases. CDR3 region: CASSAPDRLHEQFF. The CDR3 nucleotides are TGTGCCAGCAGCGCACCCGACAGACTGCATGAGCAGTTCTTC.

This chain links TRBV5-1 with TRBJ2-3; D is unclear. CDR3 length: 12 amino acids. Germline V gene sequence: CDR1 SGHRS, CDR2 YFSETQ. V shed 2 bases and J shed 4 bases, with 5 bases lying between them. Here the CDR3 reads CASSFGADTQYF. The CDR3, as DNA: TGCGCCAGCAGCTTCGGAGCAGATACGCAGTATTTT. The entire variable domain, with the rest obtained from reference TRBV5-1 and TRBJ2-3, is as follows: KAGVTQTPRYLIKTRGQQVTLSCSPISGHRSVSWYQQTPGQGLQFLFEYFSETQRNKGNFPGRFSGRQFSNSRSEMNVSTLELGDSALYLCASSFGADTQYFGPGTRLTVL.

V gene TRBV6-1 combines with J gene TRBJ2-3; the match to TRBD1 covers 7 bases. Germline CDR1 and CDR2: MNHNS and SASEGT. This CDR3 spans 17 amino acids. J lost 0 bases, V lost 8 bases, and 14 bases had no gene match. Here the CDR3 DNA reads TGTGCCAGCGGTGGGCAGGGGGTGAGGAGCAGCACAGATACGCAGTATTTT. Its translation is CASGGQGVRSSTDTQYF.

The rearrangement uses TRBV25-1 and TRBJ1-1, with 8 bases identical to TRBD1. With V trimmed by 1 base and J by 8 bases, 9 bases remained unmatched. Germline loops: CDR1 MGHDK, CDR2 SYGVNS. The CDR3 consists of 15 residues. The CDR3, as DNA: TGTGCCAGCAGTGAATTGAACAGGGGGGAGAGGGAAGCTTTCTTT. Translating it yields CASSELNRGEREAFF.

The chain combines TRBV19 with TRBJ1-1; the match to TRBD1 covers 7 bases. J was trimmed by 2 bases and V by 5 bases; bases with no gene match: 8. Germline V gene sequence: CDR1 LNHDA, CDR2 SQIVND (reference sequence). This CDR3 has 15 residues. Here the CDR3 DNA reads TGTGCCAGTAGTCAAGGAGGGGGCTTAAACACTGAAGCTTTCTTT. It yields the protein CASSQGGGLNTEAFF. Filled out from reference TRBV19 and TRBJ1-1, the complete variable domain reads DGGITQSPKYLFRKEGQNVTLSCEQNLNHDAMYWYRQDPGQGLRLIYYSQIVNDFQKGDIAEGYSVSREKKESFPLTVTSAQKNPTAFYLCASSQGGGLNTEAFFGQGTRLTVV.

This chain connects TRBV9 to TRBJ1-5, with D perhaps matching TRBD1 (5 bases). The CDR3 is 14 amino acids. Germline V gene sequence: CDR1 SGDLS, CDR2 YYNGEE. Trimming cost V 4 bases and J 6 bases, with 14 bases left between them. The CDR3: CASSPNPQGQPQHF. CDR3 DNA: TGTGCCAGCAGCCCAAACCCTCAGGGTCAGCCCCAGCATTTT. Supplemented by reference TRBV9 and TRBJ1-5, the full variable domain reads DSGVTQTPKHLITATGQRVTLRCSPRSGDLSVYWYQQSLDQGLQFLIQYYNGEERAKGNILERFSAQQFPDLHSELNLSSLELGDSALYFCASSPNPQGQPQHFGDGTRLSIL.

This chain joins TRBV5-6 and TRBJ2-2; D gene uncertain. The V gene lost 1 base and the J gene lost 2 bases, with 12 bases spanning the gap. This CDR3 has 16 amino acids. The germline CDR1 and CDR2 sequences are SGHDT and YYEEEE. This chain's CDR3 is CASSLRRILNTGELFF. The CDR3 DNA reads TGTGCCAGCAGCTTGCGGCGGATCCTCAACACCGGGGAGCTGTTTTTT.

The rearrangement joins TRBV7-3 to TRBJ2-1; the match to TRBD1 covers 10 bases. The CDR3 extends over 15 amino acids. V gave up 5 bases and J gave up 6 bases; unmatched junction bases: 7. Germline lookup yields CDR1 SGHTA and CDR2 FQGTGA. The CDR3 here is CASSLPGQGSNEQFF. In DNA, the CDR3 is TGTGCCAGCAGCCTCCCGGGACAGGGGAGCAATGAGCAGTTCTTC.

V usage is TRBV7-9 and J usage is TRBJ1-6; maybe TRBD1 (6 bases). Per germline, CDR1 SEHNR and CDR2 FQNEAQ (reference sequence). The germline V and J ends were trimmed by 5 bases and 9 bases, with 14 bases remaining between them. This CDR3 is built from 14 residues. The CDR3 bases are TGTGCCAGCAGCCAAGAAACAGGGCTTTCACCCCTCCACTTT. Translation: CASSQETGLSPLHF. The whole variable domain, remainder taken from reference TRBV7-9 and TRBJ1-6, is DTGVSQNPRHKITKRGQNVTFRCDPISEHNRLYWYRQTLGQGPEFLTYFQNEAQLEKSRLLSDRFSAERPKGSFSTLEIQRTEQGDSAMYLCASSQETGLSPLHFGNGTRLTVT.

The chain combines TRBV7-8 with TRBJ2-3; 11 bases match TRBD2. V shed 9 bases, J shed 6 bases, and the junction held 5 bases outside the gene matches. This CDR3 has 13 residues. Germline CDR1 SGHVS, CDR2 FQNEAQ. DNA for the CDR3: TGTGCCAGTGCCGGGACTAGCGGTGATACGCAGTATTTT. This sequence encodes CASAGTSGDTQYF.